Sequencing of this T cell receptor (beta chain) was carried out in a study of blood T cell repertoires in COVID-19. Study context: From the United States, Italy and Spain came samples of acute and convalescent COVID-19. PBMCs, B-cell-depleted T cells, or T cells were the source of the cDNA or gDNA that made up the material.

As processed by the authors: The assay estimated nucleated cells by amplifying reference gene primers. This table comes from immunoSEQ multiplex PCR, and its TCRdb copy is limited to in-frame clones, with some not included. The DNA was the basis for D and trimming; V, J and clone size are from that table. The sample gives 95,000 to 100,000 clones, less than 85% of which show up once; approximately 15% is in the top ten. V shed 4 bases and J shed 1 base, with 17 bases lying between them. The V gene's germline CDR1 is LGHNA and CDR2 YNFKEQ. The CDR3 runs to 17 residues. The sequence came from a woman aged 60-75 years with acute or convalescent COVID-19. The rearrangement uses TRBV4-2 and TRBJ2-1; D is possibly TRBD2 (6 bases). Sequencing input: peripheral blood. CDR3 nucleotide sequence: TGTGCCAGCAGCCTCCGGACCGGGGGTGAATCCTACAATGAGCAGTTCTTC. Translation gives CASSLRTGGESYNEQFF.